Listed here is a single T cell receptor beta chain. The CDR3 has 15 residues. In germline, CDR1 is SGHRS, CDR2 YFSETQ. V shed 3 bases and J 3 bases; nucleotides not matched to a gene: 4. This sample is drawn from a study of shared clonotypes between healthy human individuals. Replicate PCRs were loaded with roughly 0.3 ug DNA from unsorted PBMC, about 29,000 T cell genomes. The repertoire was sequenced with immunoSEQ multiplex PCR; TCRdb's copy has only in-frame clones and lacks some. The sample lists some 500,000 clones; roughly 85% were seen once. This receptor was identified in a woman between 35 and 50 years old in good health. Some clones in this sample may be carry-over from other donors' samples. The chain combines TRBV5-1 with TRBJ2-1; 9 bases agree with TRBD1. Sequencing was performed on PBMCs. CDR3 coding DNA: TGCGCCAGCAGCTCCGGGACAGGGAGCTACAATGAGCAGTTCTTC. It codes for CASSSGTGSYNEQFF.